This T cell receptor beta chain was captured by sequencing in a study of molecular identifiers for immune sequencing clone quantification. Across the whole study: In the replicates, RNA derived from around 20,000 or 100,000 naive CD8 cells was divided into five parts, and four were sequenced.

V lost 4 bases to trimming and J lost 6 bases; unmatched junction nucleotides: 18. This CDR3 region has 18 residues. A single record per CDR3 protein comes from TCRdb applying MiXCR to the PCR reads. The sample contains 85,000 to 100,000 distinct CDR3 sequences, roughly a quarter of which appear only once. About this clonotype: A single base separates this from a much larger clone, so it may be a read error.

What was sequenced was naive CD8+ T cells from blood, with Jurkat cell RNA spiked in. Subset: FACS-sorted CD8+CD4-CCR7+CD45RA+ naive T cells. V is TRBV12-3 or TRBV12-4 and J is TRBJ2-1, with 7 bases that match TRBD2. The sequence derives from a human donor in good health. Some libraries in this study had Jurkat cell RNA spiked in. CDR3 sequence (DNA): TGTGCCAGCAGTTCACGCAACCGGGACCCCAAGCGGGGCAATGAGCAGTTCTTC. The encoded protein is CASSSRNRDPKRGNEQFF.